This TCR beta chain was documented in a study of T-cell reconstitution after alpha-beta-depleted transplantation in children. Broader study findings: Where alpha-beta T cells came from about two months after transplant was reportedly several hundred expanded graft clones.

This clonotype was picked up a small number of times. Its antigen is unknown. Looked up from germline, CDR1 is LNHNV and CDR2 is YYDKDF (reference sequence). V gave up 0 bases and J gave up 2 bases, with 11 bases separating them. This CDR3 spans 15 amino acids. Unique molecular identifiers were incorporated when the TCRbeta library was constructed. TCRdb processed the PCR reads anew with MiXCR; each CDR3 protein has one entry. The sample contains about 510,000 distinct CDR3 sequences, 11% of which appear only once. This chain connects TRBV15 to TRBJ2-7; D is tentatively TRBD1 or TRBD2 (5 bases each). The sequence was obtained from a female patient younger than 10 who had a stem cell transplant for aplastic anemia, so the T cells may come from the graft donor. The sequencing used PBMCs, mostly from graft donor cells, collected 180 days after TCRalphabeta/CD19-depleted stem cell transplant. CDR3: CATSRDLGDPYEQYF. DNA for the CDR3: TGTGCCACCAGCAGAGATCTCGGGGACCCCTACGAGCAGTACTTC.